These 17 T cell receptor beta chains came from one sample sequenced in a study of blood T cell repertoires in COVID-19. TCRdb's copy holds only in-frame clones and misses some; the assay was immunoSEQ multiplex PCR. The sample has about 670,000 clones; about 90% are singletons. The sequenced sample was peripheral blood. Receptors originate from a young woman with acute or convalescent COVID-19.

Here the CDR3 reads CAIGGQIGPEAFF. The CDR3 bases are TGTGCCATCGGGGGACAGATTGGTCCTGAAGCTTTCTTT. The chain combines TRBV10-3 with TRBJ1-1, with 7 bases lining up with TRBD1. J lost 6 bases, V lost 8 bases, and 9 bases had no gene match. The CDR3 is made up of 13 amino acids. Germline-derived CDR1 and CDR2 are ENHRY and SYGVKD.

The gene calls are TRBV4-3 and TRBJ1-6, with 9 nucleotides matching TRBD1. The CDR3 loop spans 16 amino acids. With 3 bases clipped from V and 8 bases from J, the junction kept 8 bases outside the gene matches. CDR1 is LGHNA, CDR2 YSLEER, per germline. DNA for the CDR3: TGCGCCAGCAGCCACAAAACCGGGACAGGGTATTCACCCCTCCACTTT. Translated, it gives CASSHKTGTGYSPLHF.

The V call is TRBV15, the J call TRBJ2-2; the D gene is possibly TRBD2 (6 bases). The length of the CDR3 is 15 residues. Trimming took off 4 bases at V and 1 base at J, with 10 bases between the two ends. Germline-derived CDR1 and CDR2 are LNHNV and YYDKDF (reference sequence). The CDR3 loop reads CATSNRDLNTGELFF. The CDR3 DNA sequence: TGTGCCACCAGCAACCGGGACTTGAACACCGGGGAGCTGTTTTTT.

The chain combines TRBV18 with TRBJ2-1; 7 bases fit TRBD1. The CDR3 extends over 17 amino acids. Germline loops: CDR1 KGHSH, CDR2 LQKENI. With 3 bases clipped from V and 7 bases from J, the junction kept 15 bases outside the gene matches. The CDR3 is CASSPIRQGDRRNEQFF. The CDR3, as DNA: TGTGCCAGCTCACCTATACGACAGGGAGATCGTAGGAATGAGCAGTTCTTC.

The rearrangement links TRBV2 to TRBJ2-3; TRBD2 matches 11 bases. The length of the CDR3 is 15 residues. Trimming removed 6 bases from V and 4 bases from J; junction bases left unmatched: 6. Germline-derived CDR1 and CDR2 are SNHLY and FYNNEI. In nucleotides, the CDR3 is TGTGCCAGCAGCGGTAGCGGGGGGGCCGCAGATACGCAGTATTTT. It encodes CASSGSGGAADTQYF.

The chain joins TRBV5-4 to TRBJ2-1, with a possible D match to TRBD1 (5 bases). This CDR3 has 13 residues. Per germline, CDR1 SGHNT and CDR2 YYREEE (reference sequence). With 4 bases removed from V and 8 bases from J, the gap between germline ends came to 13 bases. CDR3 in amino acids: CASSRGGADEQFF. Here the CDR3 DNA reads TGTGCCAGCAGCCGCGGTGGGGCAGATGAGCAGTTCTTC.

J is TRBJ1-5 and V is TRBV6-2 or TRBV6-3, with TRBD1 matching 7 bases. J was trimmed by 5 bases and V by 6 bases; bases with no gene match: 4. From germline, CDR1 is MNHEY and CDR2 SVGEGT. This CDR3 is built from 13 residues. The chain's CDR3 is CASSRDSHQPQHF. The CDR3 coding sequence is TGTGCCAGCAGCCGGGACAGCCATCAGCCCCAGCATTTT.

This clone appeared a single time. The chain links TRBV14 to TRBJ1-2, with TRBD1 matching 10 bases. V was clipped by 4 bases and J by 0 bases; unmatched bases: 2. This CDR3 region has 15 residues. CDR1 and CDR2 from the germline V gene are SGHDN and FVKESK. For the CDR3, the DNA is TGTGCCAGCAGCCGCGGGACAGGGGCTAACTATGGCTACACCTTC. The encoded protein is CASSRGTGANYGYTF.

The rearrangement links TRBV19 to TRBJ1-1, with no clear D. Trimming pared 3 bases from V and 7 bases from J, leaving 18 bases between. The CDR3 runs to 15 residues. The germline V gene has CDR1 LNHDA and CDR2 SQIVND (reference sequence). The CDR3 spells CASSIITTSGNEAFF. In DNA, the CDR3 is TGTGCCAGTAGTATTATAACCACTTCAGGTAATGAAGCTTTCTTT.

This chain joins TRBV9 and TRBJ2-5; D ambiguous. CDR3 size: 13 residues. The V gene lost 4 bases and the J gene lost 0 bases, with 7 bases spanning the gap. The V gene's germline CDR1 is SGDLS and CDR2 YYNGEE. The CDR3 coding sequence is TGTGCCAGCAGCACAGAGTACCAAGAGACCCAGTACTTC. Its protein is CASSTEYQETQYF.

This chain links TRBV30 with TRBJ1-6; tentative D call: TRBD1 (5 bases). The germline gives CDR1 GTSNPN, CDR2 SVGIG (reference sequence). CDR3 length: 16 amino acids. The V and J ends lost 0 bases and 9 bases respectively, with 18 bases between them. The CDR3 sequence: CAWSVLLRDPSSPLHF. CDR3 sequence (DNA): TGTGCCTGGAGTGTACTGTTGCGGGACCCCAGTTCACCCCTCCACTTT.

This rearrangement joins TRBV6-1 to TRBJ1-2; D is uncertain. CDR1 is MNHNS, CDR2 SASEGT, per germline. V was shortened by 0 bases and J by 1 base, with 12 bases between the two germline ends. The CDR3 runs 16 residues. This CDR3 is CASSEAPEEINYGYTF. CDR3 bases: TGTGCCAGCAGTGAAGCGCCCGAGGAGATTAACTATGGCTACACCTTC.

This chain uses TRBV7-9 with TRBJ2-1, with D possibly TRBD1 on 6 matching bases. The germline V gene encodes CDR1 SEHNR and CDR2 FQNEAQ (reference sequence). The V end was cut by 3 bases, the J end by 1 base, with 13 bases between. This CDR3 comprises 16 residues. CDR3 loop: CASSFGGLRSYNEQFF. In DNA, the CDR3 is TGTGCCAGCAGCTTTGGGGGCTTGCGGTCCTACAATGAGCAGTTCTTC. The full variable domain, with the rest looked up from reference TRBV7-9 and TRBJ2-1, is DTGVSQNPRHKITKRGQNVTFRCDPISEHNRLYWYRQTLGQGPEFLTYFQNEAQLEKSRLLSDRFSAERPKGSFSTLEIQRTEQGDSAMYLCASSFGGLRSYNEQFFGPGTRLTVL.

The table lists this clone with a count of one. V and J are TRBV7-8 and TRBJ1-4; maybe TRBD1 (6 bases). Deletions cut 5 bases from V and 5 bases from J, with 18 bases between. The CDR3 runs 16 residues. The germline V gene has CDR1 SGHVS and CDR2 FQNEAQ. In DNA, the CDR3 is TGTGCCAGCAGCGTGTGGACAGAAACCGTCAATGAAAAACTGTTTTTT. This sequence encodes CASSVWTETVNEKLFF.

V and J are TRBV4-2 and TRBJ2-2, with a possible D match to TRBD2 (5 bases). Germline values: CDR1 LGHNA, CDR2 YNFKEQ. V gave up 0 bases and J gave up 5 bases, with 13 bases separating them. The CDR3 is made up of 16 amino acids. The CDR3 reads CASSQERARGTGELFF. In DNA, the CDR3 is TGTGCCAGCAGCCAAGAGAGGGCTCGGGGTACCGGGGAGCTGTTTTTT.

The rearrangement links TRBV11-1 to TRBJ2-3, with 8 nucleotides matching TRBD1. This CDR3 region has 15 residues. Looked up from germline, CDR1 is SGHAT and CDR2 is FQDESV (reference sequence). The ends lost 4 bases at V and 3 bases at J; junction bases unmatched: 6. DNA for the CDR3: TGTGCCAGCAGCTCCGCAGGGGGCGCGACAGATACGCAGTATTTT. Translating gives CASSSAGGATDTQYF.

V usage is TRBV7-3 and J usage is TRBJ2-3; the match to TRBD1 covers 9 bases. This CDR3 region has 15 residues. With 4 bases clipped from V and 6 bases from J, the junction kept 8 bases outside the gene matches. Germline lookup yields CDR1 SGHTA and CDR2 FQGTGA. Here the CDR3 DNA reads TGTGCCAGCAGCTGGGGACAGGGAGACTCGGATACGCAGTATTTT. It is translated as CASSWGQGDSDTQYF.